The 8 T cell receptor beta chains below all came from one sample that was sequenced in a study of blood T cell repertoires in COVID-19. The protocol was immunoSEQ multiplex PCR, while the TCRdb copy is restricted to in-frame clones and leaves out a portion. The sample holds some 45,000 clones, approximately 80% seen once. Sequenced: peripheral blood. The receptors stem from a man between 65 and 85 years old with acute or convalescent COVID-19.

This clone was seen a handful of times. The chain employs TRBV9 and TRBJ2-1; the D gene is possibly TRBD1 (5 bases). Trimming left V 0 bases short and J 3 bases short, with 13 bases between. The CDR3 runs to 16 residues. Germline V gives CDR1 SGDLS, CDR2 YYNGEE. CDR3 amino acids: CASSVESPGHYNEQFF. The CDR3 nucleotides are TGTGCCAGCAGCGTAGAATCCCCAGGGCACTACAATGAGCAGTTCTTC. Full variable domain (missing parts from reference TRBV9 and TRBJ2-1): DSGVTQTPKHLITATGQRVTLRCSPRSGDLSVYWYQQSLDQGLQFLIQYYNGEERAKGNILERFSAQQFPDLHSELNLSSLELGDSALYFCASSVESPGHYNEQFFGPGTRLTVL.

Only one count was recorded for this clone. V gene TRBV18 combines with J gene TRBJ1-1, with D maybe TRBD1 (5 bases). The V gene's germline CDR1 is KGHSH and CDR2 LQKENI. This CDR3 contains 15 residues. With 3 bases removed from V and 3 bases from J, the gap between germline ends came to 14 bases. The CDR3 is CASSPSVGGYTEAFF. CDR3 bases: TGTGCCAGCTCACCCAGTGTGGGGGGATACACTGAAGCTTTCTTT.

The CDR3 coding sequence is TGTGCCAGCAGCTTAAACGACAGGGGTACCCTAGCCGGTCAGCCCCAGCATTTT. Translated, it gives CASSLNDRGTLAGQPQHF. The chain couples TRBV7-2 to TRBJ1-5; TRBD1 matches 8 bases. The CDR3 has 18 amino acids. Germline lookup yields CDR1 SGHTA and CDR2 FQGNSA. J gave up 6 bases and V 2 bases, and 15 bases lay outside the gene matches.

For this clone: In the same sample, other DNA sequences code for this CDR3. This chain connects TRBV7-2 to TRBJ2-5, with 15 bases identical to TRBD2. This CDR3 comprises 16 residues. Germline V lookup: CDR1 SGHTA, CDR2 FQGNSA. V dropped 5 bases and J dropped 2; count of bases not matched to a gene: 3. The CDR3 loop reads CASSPGLAGGQETQYF. In nucleotides, the CDR3 is TGTGCCAGCAGCCCGGGACTAGCGGGGGGACAAGAGACCCAGTACTTC.

The chain combines TRBV18 with TRBJ1-2, with TRBD1 matching 9 bases. The CDR3 totals 13 residues. Germline trimming cut 6 bases from V and 7 bases from J; bases unmatched to any gene: 6. Germline CDR1 is KGHSH and CDR2 is LQKENI. CDR3 residues: CASSGNRGPGYTF. CDR3 in DNA: TGTGCCAGCTCCGGGAACAGGGGGCCTGGCTACACCTTC.

This rearrangement joins TRBV7-9 to TRBJ1-2; 9 bases map to TRBD1. There are 15 residues in the CDR3. The V gene end was trimmed by 1 base and the J gene end by 4 bases; junction bases not matched to a gene: 4. Per the germline V gene, CDR1 is SEHNR and CDR2 is FQNEAQ (reference sequence). The chain's CDR3 is CASSLGTGEGYGYTF. For the CDR3, the DNA is TGTGCCAGCAGCTTAGGGACAGGGGAGGGCTATGGCTACACCTTC.

The CDR3, as DNA: TGTGCCAGCACCCCAGGGCAGCGTGGCTACACCTTC. Translation: CASTPGQRGYTF. The rearrangement joins TRBV6-5 to TRBJ1-2; D is possibly TRBD1 (5 bases). The CDR3 is 12 residues long. CDR1 and CDR2 from the germline V gene are MNHEY and SVGAGI. V lost 7 bases to trimming and J lost 7 bases, with 13 bases between them.

The rearrangement uses TRBV7-2 and TRBJ1-6; 7 nucleotides align to TRBD1. Germline V CDR1 and CDR2: SGHTA, FQGNSA. The CDR3 runs to 15 residues. The trim removed 6 bases at V and 7 bases at J, leaving 9 bases unmatched. CDR3 sequence reads: CASSLIGQVNSPLHF. CDR3 coding DNA: TGTGCCAGCAGTCTAATAGGACAGGTCAATTCACCCCTCCACTTT. The full variable domain, its missing parts supplied by reference TRBV7-2 and TRBJ1-6, is GAGVSQSPSNKVTEKGKDVELRCDPISGHTALYWYRQSLGQGLEFLIYFQGNSAPDKSGLPSDRFSAERTGGSVSTLTIQRTQQEDSAVYLCASSLIGQVNSPLHFGNGTRLTVT.